These T cell receptor beta chains were read from a single sample in a study of CD8+ T cells in alopecia areata. TCRdb's table, derived via immunoSEQ multiplex PCR, lists solely in-frame clones and lacks some. This table has 150,000 to 200,000 clones, about 65% appearing once. The source was CD4+ T cells sorted from blood, collected at week 49, from a patient treated with tofacitinib. Receptors were obtained from a human donor with alopecia areata. CDR3s include the opening cysteine and the closing phenylalanine or tryptophan. D genes are given only for firm matches. Rows give clone size only sometimes, using once, few, many, or a class for an expanded clone.

V gene	clone size	J gene	D gene	CDR3 DNA	CDR3 protein
TRBV7-8	-	TRBJ2-7	TRBD2	TGTGCCAGCAGCTCTCTAGCGGGGGGGACCTACGAGCAGTACTTC	CASSSLAGGTYEQYF
TRBV29-1	-	TRBJ2-1	-	TGCAGCTCCTGCCCTCTACGTTCGGGTGAGCAGTTCTTC	CSSCPLRSGEQFF
TRBV6-5	few	TRBJ1-2	-	TGTGCCAGCAGCCTACTTCAAGGGGGTTATGGCTACACCTTC	CASSLLQGGYGYTF
TRBV6-1	few	TRBJ2-5	TRBD2	TGTGCCAGCAGCTTACTAGCGGGGGGCGTCGAGACCCAGTACTTC	CASSLLAGGVETQYF
TRBV18	few	TRBJ2-1	-	TGTGCCAGCTCACCACCGGGCCCTAGAGTCAATGAGCAGTTCTTC	CASSPPGPRVNEQFF
TRBV11-1	-	TRBJ2-3	-	TGTGCCAGCAGCTGGAGACTAGACACAGATACGCAGTATTTT	CASSWRLDTDTQYF
TRBV20-1	-	TRBJ2-3	-	TGCAGTGCTAGAGCCACAGATACGCAGTATTTT	CSARATDTQYF
TRBV13	-	TRBJ2-3	-	TGTGCCAGCAGCTTTACCCCGAACACAGATACGCAGTATTTT	CASSFTPNTDTQYF
TRBV5-6	-	TRBJ1-5	TRBD1	TGTGCCAGCAGCCCCAGGGACAGGGGGAATCAGCCCCAGCATTTT	CASSPRDRGNQPQHF
TRBV9	-	TRBJ2-2	-	TGTGCCAGCAGCGTAGAGGTGGCCCCCATAACCGGGGAGCTGTTTTTT	CASSVEVAPITGELFF
TRBV15	-	TRBJ1-4	-	TGTGCCACCAGCAGAAACGGAGAAAAACTGTTTTTT	CATSRNGEKLFF
TRBV25-1	-	TRBJ2-5	-	TGTGCCAGCAGTGATCCGGCAGGGAAGGAGACCCAGTACTTC	CASSDPAGKETQYF
TRBV13	-	TRBJ2-5	-	TGTGCCAGCAGCTTAAACAGAGAGACCCAGTACTTC	CASSLNRETQYF
TRBV29-1	-	TRBJ2-2	-	TGCAGCGTTGAAGGACGTTGGGGCACCGGGGAGCTGTTTTTT	CSVEGRWGTGELFF
TRBV11-3	-	TRBJ1-1	-	TGTGCCAGCAGTTCTACAGGGTATGGCACTGAAGCTTTCTTT	CASSSTGYGTEAFF
TRBV5-1	once	TRBJ2-3	TRBD2	TGCGCCAGCAGCTTGGGACTAGCGACAGATACGCAGTATTTT	CASSLGLATDTQYF
TRBV9	-	TRBJ2-3	TRBD1	TGTGCCAGCAGCGTAGGGGTATGGGGACAGGGGTTGGGCACAGATACGCAGTATTTT	CASSVGVWGQGLGTDTQYF
TRBV6-1	-	TRBJ2-7	-	TGTGCCAGCAGTGGCTTTATGGACGGCGAGCAGTACTTC	CASSGFMDGEQYF
TRBV5-1	-	TRBJ2-2	-	TGCGCCAGCAGCCCTGACGGCTTCGGGGAGCTGTTTTTT	CASSPDGFGELFF
TRBV29-1	-	TRBJ1-2	TRBD1	TGCAGCGTTGAAGATGTCGGGACAGGGAATGGCTACACCTTC	CSVEDVGTGNGYTF
TRBV4-3	-	TRBJ1-1	TRBD1	TGCGCCAGCAGCCAAGGGACAGGATTGCGGGAAAACACTGAAGCTTTCTTT	CASSQGTGLRENTEAFF
TRBV6-5	-	TRBJ2-5	-	TGTGCCAGCACAGAGGGACGGGGCCTTGGGACCCAGTACTTC	CASTEGRGLGTQYF
TRBV29-1	few	TRBJ2-3	-	TGCAGCGTGGGTCCCCGGGCCCGCACAGATACGCAGTATTTT	CSVGPRARTDTQYF